This T cell receptor (beta chain) comes out of a study of blood T cell repertoires in COVID-19. About the study: Samples taken during acute and convalescent COVID-19 were collected in the United States, Italy and Spain. Sources were T cells, B-cell-depleted T cells, or PBMCs; the material itself was cDNA or gDNA.

Repertoires were generated with immunoSEQ multiplex PCR, while TCRdb's copy carries only in-frame clones and drops some. The sample records about 260,000 clones, 87% being singletons. Between the trimmed V and J ends, which lost 1 base and 4 bases, there was a span of 7 bases. Per the germline V gene, CDR1 is KGHSH and CDR2 is LQKENI. The CDR3 consists of 13 residues. Sequenced: peripheral blood. The V call is TRBV18, the J call TRBJ1-2, with unresolved D. This sequence was found in a woman between 40 and 50 years old who had recovered from COVID-19. CDR3 nucleotide sequence: TGTGCCAGCTCACCACTGGAGCTCTATGGCTACACCTTC. It translates to CASSPLELYGYTF.